By share, the clone carrying this T cell receptor (beta chain) ranks as medium-sized. Its antigen is currently unknown. This entry comes from a study of spatial heterogeneity in lung cancer. Overall study results and limits: In tumors, expanded intratumoral alpha and beta TCR counts tracked mutation counts.

TCRdb reprocessed the 5' RACE reads via MiXCR and lists one record per CDR3 protein. The sample comprises about 10,000 distinct CDR3 sequences, about 12% of which are singletons, and over 9.5% rests with the top ten. Time point defined: sample taken at primary tumor resection. Per the germline V gene, CDR1 is LNHDA and CDR2 is SQIVND (reference sequence). This CDR3 has 16 amino acids. V shed 5 bases, J shed 2 bases, and the junction held 5 bases outside the gene matches. The starting material was lung tumor tissue, obtained at surgery. The rearrangement joins TRBV19 to TRBJ2-5; TRBD2 agrees at 13 bases. This receptor was taken from a female donor with early-stage non-small cell lung cancer. The CDR3 reads CASSPPGLAGQETQYF. The CDR3 nucleotides are TGTGCCAGTAGTCCACCGGGACTAGCGGGGCAAGAGACCCAGTACTTC. Variable domain in full (rest from reference TRBV19 and TRBJ2-5): DGGITQSPKYLFRKEGQNVTLSCEQNLNHDAMYWYRQDPGQGLRLIYYSQIVNDFQKGDIAEGYSVSREKKESFPLTVTSAQKNPTAFYLCASSPPGLAGQETQYFGPGTRLLVL.